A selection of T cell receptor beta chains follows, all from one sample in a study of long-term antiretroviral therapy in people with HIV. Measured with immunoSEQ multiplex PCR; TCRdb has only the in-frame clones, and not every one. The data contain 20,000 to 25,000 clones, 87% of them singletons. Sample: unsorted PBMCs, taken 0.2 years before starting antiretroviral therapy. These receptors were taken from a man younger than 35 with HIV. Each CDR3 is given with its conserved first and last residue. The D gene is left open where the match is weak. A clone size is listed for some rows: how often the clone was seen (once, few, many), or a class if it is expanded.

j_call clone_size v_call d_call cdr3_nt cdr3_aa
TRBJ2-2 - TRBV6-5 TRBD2 TGTGCCAGCAGTTACTCGAGCCTAGCGGACACCGGGGAGCTGTTTTTT CASSYSSLADTGELFF
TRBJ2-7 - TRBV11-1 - TGTGCCAGCAGCCTCGGGGCCTCCGAGCAGTACTTC CASSLGASEQYF
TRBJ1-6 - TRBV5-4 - TGTGCCAGCAGAGTCTGGGGAGGGATCAATTCACCCCTCCACTTT CASRVWGGINSPLHF
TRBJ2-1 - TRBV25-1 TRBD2 TGTGCCAGCAGTGAACGGGGGGGAGCCCCCGCCAATGAGCAGTTCTTC CASSERGGAPANEQFF
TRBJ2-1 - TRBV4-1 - TGCGCCAGCAGCGCAGCCGGGACTGGGTACAATGAGCAGTTCTTC CASSAAGTGYNEQFF
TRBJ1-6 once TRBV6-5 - TGTGCCAGCAGCCGCCGGGGGGCGGCCAATTCACCCCTCCACTTT CASSRRGAANSPLHF
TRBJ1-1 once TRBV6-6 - TGTGCCAGCACCCCGGACAGTTCCACTGAAGCTTTCTTT CASTPDSSTEAFF
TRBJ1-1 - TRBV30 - TGTGCCTCCTTAGGGGGGAACACTGAAGCTTTCTTT CASLGGNTEAFF
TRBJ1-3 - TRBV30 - TGTGCCTGGAGTGTAGGTGGAAACACCATATATTTT CAWSVGGNTIYF
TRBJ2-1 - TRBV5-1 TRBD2 TGCGCCAGCAGCCGACTAGCGGGGGCGTCCTATGAGCAGTTCTTC CASSRLAGASYEQFF
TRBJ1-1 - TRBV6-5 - TGTGCCAGCTGGCCGGGGAACACTGAAGCTTTCTTT CASWPGNTEAFF
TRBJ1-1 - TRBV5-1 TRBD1 TGCGCCAGCAGCTTGGGGACAGGGGGCCTCTGGACTGAAGCTTTCTTT CASSLGTGGLWTEAFF
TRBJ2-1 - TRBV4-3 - TGCGCCAGCAGCCAAGATGCACTAGTGGGGAGGAATGAGCAGTTCTTC CASSQDALVGRNEQFF
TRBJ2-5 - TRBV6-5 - TGTGCCAGCAGTTCGGGGGTTGGGAGAGAGACCCAGTACTTC CASSSGVGRETQYF
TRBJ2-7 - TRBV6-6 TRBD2 TGTGCCAGCAGTTTTACTAGCGGGCCCTCCTACGAGCAGTACTTC CASSFTSGPSYEQYF
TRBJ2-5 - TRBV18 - TGTGCCAGCTCTCCTCAGGGACAAGAGACCCAGTACTTC CASSPQGQETQYF
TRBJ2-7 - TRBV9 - TGTGCCAGCAGCGTAGATGACGCCTACGAGCAGTACTTC CASSVDDAYEQYF
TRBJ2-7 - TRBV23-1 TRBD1 TGCGCCACCTCCGGGACAGGGGTTCCCTACGAGCAGTACTTC CATSGTGVPYEQYF
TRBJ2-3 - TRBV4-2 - TGTGCCAGCAGCCAGGAGGTACGAGATACGCAGTATTTT CASSQEVRDTQYF
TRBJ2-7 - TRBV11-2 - TGTGCCAGCAGCTTTCAGGGTTCGATCGAGCAGTACTTC CASSFQGSIEQYF
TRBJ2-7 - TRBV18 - TGTGCCAGCTCACCGGGGCCTAAGTCCTACGAGCAGTACTTC CASSPGPKSYEQYF
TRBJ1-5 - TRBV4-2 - TGTGCCAGCAGCCAAGATAGAGCCAGGGTAAATCAGCCCCAGCATTTT CASSQDRARVNQPQHF
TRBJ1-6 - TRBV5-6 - TGTGCCAGCAGCCTACATGGGCCGAGTAATTCACCCCTCCACTTT CASSLHGPSNSPLHF
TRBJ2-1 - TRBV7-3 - TGTGCCAGCAGCTTAAGTACGGGAGAGGCGAATGAGCAGTTCTTC CASSLSTGEANEQFF
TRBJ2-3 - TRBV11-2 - TGTGCCAGCACCGCCGGGTCTCAGGATACGCAGTATTTT CASTAGSQDTQYF
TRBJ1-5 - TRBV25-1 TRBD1 TGTGCCAGCGCAGCAGGGGGGTGGAATCAGCCCCAGCATTTT CASAAGGWNQPQHF
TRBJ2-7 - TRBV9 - TGTGCCAGCAGCGAAAAGTGGGATTACGAGCAGTACTTC CASSEKWDYEQYF
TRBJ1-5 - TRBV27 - TGTGCCAGCACCCCCGGGGCGGGCAATCAGCCCCAGCATTTT CASTPGAGNQPQHF
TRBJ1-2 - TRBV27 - TGTGCCAGCAGTTTAAGGTCCGAATCCTATGGCTACACCTTC CASSLRSESYGYTF
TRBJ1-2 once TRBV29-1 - TGCAGCGTTGAGGATCGAGGCTACACCTTC CSVEDRGYTF
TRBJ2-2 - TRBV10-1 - TGCGCCAGCATTAAAGGTATAGGGAAGCGCGACGGATACTCGAACACCGGGGAGCTGTTTTTT CASIKGIGKRDGYSNTGELFF
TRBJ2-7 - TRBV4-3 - TGCGCCAGCAGCCAAGATTCGGGCAGCGGCTCCTACGAGCAGTACTTC CASSQDSGSGSYEQYF
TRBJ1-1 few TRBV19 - TGTGCCAGTAGTTCCACTTGGAGCGCTTTCTTT CASSSTWSAFF
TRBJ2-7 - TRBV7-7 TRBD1 TGTGCTAGCAGCTTTCCAGCTCCGGGACAGAGCTCCTACGAGCAGTACTTC CASSFPAPGQSSYEQYF
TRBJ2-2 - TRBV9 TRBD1 TGTGCCAGCAGCCTCCCCGGGACAGGCCACACCGGGGAGCTGTTTTTT CASSLPGTGHTGELFF
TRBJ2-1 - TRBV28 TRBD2 TGTGCCAGCAGTTTGGAGGCGGGAGGGCCATATGAGCAGTTCTTC CASSLEAGGPYEQFF
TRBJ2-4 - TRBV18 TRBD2 TGTGCCAGCTCCCCGAGGACTAGCGGGGGGGGTGAGGACATTCAGTACTTC CASSPRTSGGGEDIQYF